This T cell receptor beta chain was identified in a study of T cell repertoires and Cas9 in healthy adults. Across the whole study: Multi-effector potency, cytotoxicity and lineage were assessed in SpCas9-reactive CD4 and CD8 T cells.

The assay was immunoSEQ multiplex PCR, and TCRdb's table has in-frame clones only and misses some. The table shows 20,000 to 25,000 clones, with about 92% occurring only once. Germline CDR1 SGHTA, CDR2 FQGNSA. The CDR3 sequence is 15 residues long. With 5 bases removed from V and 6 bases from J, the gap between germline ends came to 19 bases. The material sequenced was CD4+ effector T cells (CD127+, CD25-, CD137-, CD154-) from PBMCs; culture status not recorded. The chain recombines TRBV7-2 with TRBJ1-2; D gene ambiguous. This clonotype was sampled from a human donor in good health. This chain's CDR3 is CASSPIAGPRNGYTF. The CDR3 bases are TGTGCCAGCAGCCCCATAGCCGGGCCAAGGAATGGCTACACCTTC.